This T cell receptor beta chain was sequenced in a study of identical twins. V trimming: 2 bases; J trimming: 7 bases; junction bases outside the gene matches: 7. The CDR3 runs to 15 residues. Germline V gene lookup returns CDR1 LNHNV and CDR2 YYDKDF (reference sequence). TCRdb fed the 5' RACE reads into MiXCR, producing one record per CDR3 protein. This sample yields over 600,000 distinct CDR3 sequences, of which approximately 22% are seen a single time; more than 4% belongs to the top ten. These data were also filed under a second study, of T cells expressing NK-cell markers.

This chain joins TRBV15 and TRBJ2-7, with 11 bases that match TRBD1. This receptor was taken from a woman under 30 in good health. Input material: PBMCs. CDR3 nucleotides: TGTGCCACCAGCAGATCTGGGACAGGGGGTCATGAGCAGTACTTC. Amino acid sequence: CATSRSGTGGHEQYF. Full variable domain (remainder filled in from reference TRBV15 and TRBJ2-7): DAMVIQNPRYQVTQFGKPVTLSCSQTLNHNVMYWYQQKSSQAPKLLFHYYDKDFNNEADTPDNFQSRRPNTSFCFLDIRSPGLGDTAMYLCATSRSGTGGHEQYFGPGTRLTVT.